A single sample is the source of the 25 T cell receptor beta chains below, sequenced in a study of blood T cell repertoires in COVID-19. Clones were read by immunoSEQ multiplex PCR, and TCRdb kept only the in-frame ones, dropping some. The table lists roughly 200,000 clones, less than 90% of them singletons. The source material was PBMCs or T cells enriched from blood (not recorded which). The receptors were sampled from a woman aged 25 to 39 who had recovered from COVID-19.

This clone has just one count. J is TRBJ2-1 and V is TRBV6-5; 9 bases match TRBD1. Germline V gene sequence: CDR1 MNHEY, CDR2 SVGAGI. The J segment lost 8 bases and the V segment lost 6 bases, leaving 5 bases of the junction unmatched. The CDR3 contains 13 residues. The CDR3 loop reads CASSKTGGYEQFF. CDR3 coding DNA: TGTGCCAGCAGCAAAACAGGGGGCTATGAGCAGTTCTTC.

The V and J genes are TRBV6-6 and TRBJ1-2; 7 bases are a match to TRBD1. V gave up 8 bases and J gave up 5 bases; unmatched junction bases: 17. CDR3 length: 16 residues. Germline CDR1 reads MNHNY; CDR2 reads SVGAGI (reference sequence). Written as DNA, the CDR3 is TGTGCCAGCGAGCGCCGGAGATCGGCAGGGGGATATGGCTACACCTTC. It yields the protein CASERRRSAGGYGYTF.

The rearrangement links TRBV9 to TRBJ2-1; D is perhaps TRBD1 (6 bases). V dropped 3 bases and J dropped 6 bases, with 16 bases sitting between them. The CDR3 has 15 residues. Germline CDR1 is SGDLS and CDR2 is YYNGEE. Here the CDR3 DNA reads TGTGCCAGCAGCGGTTGGACAGATGTAACCAATGAGCAGTTCTTC. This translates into CASSGWTDVTNEQFF.

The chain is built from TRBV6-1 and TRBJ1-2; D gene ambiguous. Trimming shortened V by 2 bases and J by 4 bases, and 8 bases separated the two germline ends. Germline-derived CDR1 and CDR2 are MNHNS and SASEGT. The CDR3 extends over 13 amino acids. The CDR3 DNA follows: TGTGCCAGCAGTGAAAGGAGGCTCTATGGCTACACCTTC. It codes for CASSERRLYGYTF.

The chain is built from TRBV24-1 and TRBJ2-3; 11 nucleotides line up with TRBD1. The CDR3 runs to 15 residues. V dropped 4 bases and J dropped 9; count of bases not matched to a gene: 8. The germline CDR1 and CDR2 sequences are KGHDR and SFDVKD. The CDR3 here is CATSDRTGGPGTQYF. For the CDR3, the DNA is TGTGCCACCAGTGACCGGACAGGGGGCCCAGGAACGCAGTATTTT.

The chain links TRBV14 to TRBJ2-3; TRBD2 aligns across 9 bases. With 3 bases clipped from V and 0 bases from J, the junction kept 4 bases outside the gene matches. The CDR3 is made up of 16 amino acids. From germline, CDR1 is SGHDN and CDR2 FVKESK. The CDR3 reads CASSQRLADSTDTQYF. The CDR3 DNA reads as TGTGCCAGCAGCCAGAGACTAGCGGATAGCACAGATACGCAGTATTTT.

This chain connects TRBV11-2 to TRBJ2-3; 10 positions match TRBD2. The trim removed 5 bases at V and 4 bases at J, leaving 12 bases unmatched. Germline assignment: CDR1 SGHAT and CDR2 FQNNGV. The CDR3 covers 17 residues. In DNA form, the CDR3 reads TGTGCCAGCAGCCTTGGACTAGCGGCTTTACGCGCAGATACGCAGTATTTT. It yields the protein CASSLGLAALRADTQYF. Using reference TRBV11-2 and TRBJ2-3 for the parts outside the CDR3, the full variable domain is EAGVAQSPRYKIIEKRQSVAFWCNPISGHATLYWYQQILGQGPKLLIQFQNNGVVDDSQLPKDRFSAERLKGVDSTLKIQPAKLEDSAVYLCASSLGLAALRADTQYFGPGTRLTVL.

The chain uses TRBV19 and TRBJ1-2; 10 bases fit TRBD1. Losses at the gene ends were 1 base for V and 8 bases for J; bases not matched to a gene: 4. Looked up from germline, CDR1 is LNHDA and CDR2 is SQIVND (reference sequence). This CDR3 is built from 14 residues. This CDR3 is CASSIAGQGVGYTF. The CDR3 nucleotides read TGTGCCAGTAGTATAGCCGGACAGGGGGTCGGCTACACCTTC.

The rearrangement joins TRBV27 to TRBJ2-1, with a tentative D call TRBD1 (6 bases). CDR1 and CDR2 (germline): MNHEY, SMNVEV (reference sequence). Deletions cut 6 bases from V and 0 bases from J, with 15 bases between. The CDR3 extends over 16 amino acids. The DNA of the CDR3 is TGTGCCAGCAGGAGACAGGACCTTAGCTCCTACAATGAGCAGTTCTTC. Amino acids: CASRRQDLSSYNEQFF.

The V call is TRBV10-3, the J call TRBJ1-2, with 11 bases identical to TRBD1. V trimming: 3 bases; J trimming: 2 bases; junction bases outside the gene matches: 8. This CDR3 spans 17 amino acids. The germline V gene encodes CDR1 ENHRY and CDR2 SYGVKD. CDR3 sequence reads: CAISDPGTGGRNYGYTF. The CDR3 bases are TGTGCCATCAGTGACCCCGGGACAGGGGGGAGAAACTATGGCTACACCTTC.

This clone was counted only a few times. In DNA, the CDR3 is TGTGCCAGCAGTTTAGGCGCCGGGGGTCAGCCCCAGCATTTT. It translates to CASSLGAGGQPQHF. The genes are TRBV6-2 or TRBV6-3 and TRBJ1-5, with D tentatively TRBD1 (5 bases). The germline V gene encodes CDR1 MNHEY and CDR2 SVGEGT. The CDR3 is 14 residues long. V lost 4 bases, J lost 6 bases, and 13 bases lay in between.

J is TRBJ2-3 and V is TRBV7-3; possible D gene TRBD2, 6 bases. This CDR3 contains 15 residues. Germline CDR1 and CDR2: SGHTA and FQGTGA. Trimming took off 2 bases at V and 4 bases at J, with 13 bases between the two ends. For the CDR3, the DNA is TGTGCCAGCAGCTTACGTCCGGGGGAGGCAGATACGCAGTATTTT. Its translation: CASSLRPGEADTQYF.

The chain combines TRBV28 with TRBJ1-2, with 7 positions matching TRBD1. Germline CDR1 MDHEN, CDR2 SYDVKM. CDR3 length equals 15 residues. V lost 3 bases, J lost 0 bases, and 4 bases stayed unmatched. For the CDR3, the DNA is TGTGCCAGCAGTTTCTGGGGACAGACTAACTATGGCTACACCTTC. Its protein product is CASSFWGQTNYGYTF.

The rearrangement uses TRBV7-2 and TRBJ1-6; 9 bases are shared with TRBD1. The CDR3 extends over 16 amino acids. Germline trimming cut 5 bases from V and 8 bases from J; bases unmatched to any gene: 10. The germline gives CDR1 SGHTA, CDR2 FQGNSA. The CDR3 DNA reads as TGTGCCAGCAGCCATAAACGGGACAGGGATGATTCACCCCTCCACTTT. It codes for CASSHKRDRDDSPLHF.

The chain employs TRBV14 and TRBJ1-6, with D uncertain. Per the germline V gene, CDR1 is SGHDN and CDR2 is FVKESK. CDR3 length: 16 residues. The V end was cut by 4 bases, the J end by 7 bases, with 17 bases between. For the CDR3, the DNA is TGTGCCAGCAGCCCCCCTCACGCGGGGAAAAATTCACCCCTCCACTTT. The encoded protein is CASSPPHAGKNSPLHF.

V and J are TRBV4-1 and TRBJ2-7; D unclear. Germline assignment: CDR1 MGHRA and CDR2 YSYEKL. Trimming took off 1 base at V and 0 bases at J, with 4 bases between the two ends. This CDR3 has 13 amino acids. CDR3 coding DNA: TGCGCCAGCAGCCAAGCTAGCTCCTACGAGCAGTACTTC. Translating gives CASSQASSYEQYF.

The CDR3 reads CASSSTAGSYNSPLHF. The DNA for the CDR3 is TGTGCCAGCAGCTCTACGGCAGGGTCCTATAATTCACCCCTCCACTTT. The chain employs TRBV7-9 and TRBJ1-6; TRBD1 might be the D (5 bases). Germline loops: CDR1 SEHNR, CDR2 FQNEAQ (reference sequence). This CDR3 is built from 16 residues. V was pared by 4 bases and J by 1 base, with 11 bases between.

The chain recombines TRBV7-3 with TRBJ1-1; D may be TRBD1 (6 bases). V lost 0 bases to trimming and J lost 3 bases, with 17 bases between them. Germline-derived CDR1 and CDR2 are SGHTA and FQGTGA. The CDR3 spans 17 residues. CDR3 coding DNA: TGTGCCAGCAGCTTAACCGGAGGACAGTTCTTTTACACTGAAGCTTTCTTT. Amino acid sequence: CASSLTGGQFFYTEAFF.

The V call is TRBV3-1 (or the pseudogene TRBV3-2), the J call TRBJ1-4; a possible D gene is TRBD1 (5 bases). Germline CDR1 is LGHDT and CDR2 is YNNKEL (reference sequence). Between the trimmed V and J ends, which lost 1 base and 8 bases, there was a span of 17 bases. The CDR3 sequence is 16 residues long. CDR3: CASSQGLQGRREKLFF. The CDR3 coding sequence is TGTGCCAGCAGCCAAGGTCTTCAGGGCCGAAGGGAAAAACTGTTTTTT.

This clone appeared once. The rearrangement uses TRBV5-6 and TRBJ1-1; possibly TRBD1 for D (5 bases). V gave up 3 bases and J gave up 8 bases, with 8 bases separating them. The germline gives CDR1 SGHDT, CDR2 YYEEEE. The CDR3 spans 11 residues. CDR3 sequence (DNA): TGTGCCAGCAGCTATCGACAGGAAGCTTTCTTT. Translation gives CASSYRQEAFF.

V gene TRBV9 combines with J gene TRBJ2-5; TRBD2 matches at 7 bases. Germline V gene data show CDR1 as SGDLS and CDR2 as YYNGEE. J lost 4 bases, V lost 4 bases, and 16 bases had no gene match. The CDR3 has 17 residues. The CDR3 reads CASSPSRGGLSLETQYF. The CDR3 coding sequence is TGTGCCAGCAGCCCCTCGAGGGGAGGGCTATCCTTAGAGACCCAGTACTTC.

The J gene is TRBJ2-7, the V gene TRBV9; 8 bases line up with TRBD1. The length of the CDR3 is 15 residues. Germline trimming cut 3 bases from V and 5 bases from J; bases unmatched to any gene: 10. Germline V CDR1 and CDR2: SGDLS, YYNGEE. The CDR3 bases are TGTGCCAGCAGCGCCGGACAGGGCCGAGAGGACGAGCAGTACTTC. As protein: CASSAGQGREDEQYF.

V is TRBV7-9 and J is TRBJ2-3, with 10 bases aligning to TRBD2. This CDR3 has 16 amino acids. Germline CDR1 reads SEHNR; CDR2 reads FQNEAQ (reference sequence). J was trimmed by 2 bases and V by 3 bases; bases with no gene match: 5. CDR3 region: CASSFRLAGVTDTQYF. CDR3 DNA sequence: TGTGCCAGCAGCTTTAGGCTAGCGGGGGTCACAGATACGCAGTATTTT.

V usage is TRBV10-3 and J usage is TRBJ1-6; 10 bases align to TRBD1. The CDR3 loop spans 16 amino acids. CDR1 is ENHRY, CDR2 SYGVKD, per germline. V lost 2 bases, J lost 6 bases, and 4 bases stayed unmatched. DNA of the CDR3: TGTGCCATCAGTGAGAAGACAGGGGGCCTTAATTCACCCCTCCACTTT. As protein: CAISEKTGGLNSPLHF.

The CDR3 nucleotides read TGTGCCAGCAGCGTAGATCAGGGGGAATGGAACACTGAAGCTTTCTTT. Protein: CASSVDQGEWNTEAFF. The V and J genes are TRBV9 and TRBJ1-1; TRBD1 aligns across 7 bases. This CDR3 is built from 16 residues. Germline CDR1 is SGDLS and CDR2 is YYNGEE. V lost 0 bases, J lost 1 base, and 6 bases stayed unmatched.